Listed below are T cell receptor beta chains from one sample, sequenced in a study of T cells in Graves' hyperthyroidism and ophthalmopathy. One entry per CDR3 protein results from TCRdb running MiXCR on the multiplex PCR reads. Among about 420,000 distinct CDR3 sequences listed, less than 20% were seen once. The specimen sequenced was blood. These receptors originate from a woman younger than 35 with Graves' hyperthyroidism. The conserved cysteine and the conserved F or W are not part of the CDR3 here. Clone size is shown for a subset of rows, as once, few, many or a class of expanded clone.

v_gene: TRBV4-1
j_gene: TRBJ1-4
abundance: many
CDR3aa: ASSLVEGEEKLF

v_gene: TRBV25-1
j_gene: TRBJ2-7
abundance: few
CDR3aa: ASSGRGKIYEQY

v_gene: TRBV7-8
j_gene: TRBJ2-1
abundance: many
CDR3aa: ASSPWTAPGEQF

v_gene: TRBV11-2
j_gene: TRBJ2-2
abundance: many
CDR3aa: ASSRLGFGGELF

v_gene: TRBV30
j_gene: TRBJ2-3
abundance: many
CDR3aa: AWSRWTFTDTDTQY

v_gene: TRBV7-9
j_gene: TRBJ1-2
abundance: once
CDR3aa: ASSNAGTGSFGYT

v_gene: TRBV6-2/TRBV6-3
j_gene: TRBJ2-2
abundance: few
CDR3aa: ASSYSMDKLNTGELF

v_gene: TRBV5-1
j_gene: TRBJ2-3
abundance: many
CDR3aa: ASSPASGGDTQY

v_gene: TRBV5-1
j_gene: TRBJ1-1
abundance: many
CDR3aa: ASSPGAYRSEAF

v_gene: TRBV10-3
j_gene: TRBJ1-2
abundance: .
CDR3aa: AISELELYGYT

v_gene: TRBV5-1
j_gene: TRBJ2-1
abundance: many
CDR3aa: ASSLDSGGAGQF

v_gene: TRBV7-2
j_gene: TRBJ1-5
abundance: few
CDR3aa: ASSLGDRGNQPQH

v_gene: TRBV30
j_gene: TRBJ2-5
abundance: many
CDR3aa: AWSVGRQETQY

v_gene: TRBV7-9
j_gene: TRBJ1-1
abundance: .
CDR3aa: ASSLKQGNTEAF